This TCR beta chain appears in the sequencing data of a study of blood T cell repertoires in COVID-19. For the study at large: There were acute and convalescent COVID-19 samples, and they came from the United States, Italy and Spain. Sources were T cells, B-cell-depleted T cells, or PBMCs; the material itself was cDNA or gDNA.

This clone appeared once. Methods used by the authors: By means of reference gene primer amplification, nucleated cell counts were estimated. Data came from immunoSEQ multiplex PCR; TCRdb stores just in-frame clones and leaves some out. That table supplies the V and J calls and clone size; D and trimming were determined from the DNA. The sample shows about 190,000 clones, over 75% of them seen only once. This TCR was recovered from a woman in her forties who had recovered from COVID-19. The sequenced sample consisted of peripheral blood.

The CDR3 region has the DNA TGTGCCAGCAGCGCCGGGACAGGCTATGGCTACACCTTC. This encodes CASSAGTGYGYTF. The chain has TRBV9 and TRBJ1-2, with TRBD1 matching over 8 bases. CDR3 length: 13 residues. With V trimmed by 3 bases and J by 4 bases, 2 bases remained unmatched. Germline CDR1 reads SGDLS; CDR2 reads YYNGEE.